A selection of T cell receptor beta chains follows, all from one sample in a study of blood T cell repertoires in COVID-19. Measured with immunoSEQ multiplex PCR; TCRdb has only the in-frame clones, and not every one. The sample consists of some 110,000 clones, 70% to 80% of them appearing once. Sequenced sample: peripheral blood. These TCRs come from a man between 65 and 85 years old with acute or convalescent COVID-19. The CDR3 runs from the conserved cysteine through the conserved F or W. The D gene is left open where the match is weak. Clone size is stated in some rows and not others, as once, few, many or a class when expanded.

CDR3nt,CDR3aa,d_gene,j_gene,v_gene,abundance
TGTGCCAGCAGTTTAATTCTTAGAGATGGCTACACCTTC,CASSLILRDGYTF,.,TRBJ1-2,TRBV12-3/TRBV12-4,.
TGTGCCAGCAGTGAAGCCGGGTCTTTAGAGACCCAGTACTTC,CASSEAGSLETQYF,.,TRBJ2-5,TRBV2,.
TGTGCTAGTGGTCCGTCCTCTGAGGGAGAGACCCAGTACTTC,CASGPSSEGETQYF,.,TRBJ2-5,TRBV12-5,few
TGTGCCACCAGTGATATTGGGGCCGCGGGAGGGCCTGAGCAGTTCTTC,CATSDIGAAGGPEQFF,TRBD2,TRBJ2-1,TRBV24-1,.
TGTGCCACCCCGCGGGGGCTCAAGTATGGCTACACCTTC,CATPRGLKYGYTF,.,TRBJ1-2,TRBV24-1,.
TGTGCCAGCAGCCGTTCGGGACTTTCGAACACCGGGGAGCTGTTTTTT,CASSRSGLSNTGELFF,.,TRBJ2-2,TRBV14,.
TGTGCCTGGACCCGGGACAATGTGTGGGCAGATACGCAGTATTTT,CAWTRDNVWADTQYF,.,TRBJ2-3,TRBV30,once
TGTGCCAGCAGTTTAACACAGGGTTTCGGTAACTATGGCTACACCTTC,CASSLTQGFGNYGYTF,.,TRBJ1-2,TRBV28,few
TGTGCCACCCCCGGGAGGGACACCGGGGAGCTGTTTTTT,CATPGRDTGELFF,TRBD2,TRBJ2-2,TRBV28,.
TGTGCCAGCAGCCCCGACAGGGCTGGAAACACCATATATTTT,CASSPDRAGNTIYF,TRBD1,TRBJ1-3,TRBV7-2,.
TGTGCCAGCGGAGCTGGGGCCAACGTCCTGACTTTC,CASGAGANVLTF,.,TRBJ2-6,TRBV9,.
TGTGCCAGCAGCCCGATACAGGGCCGCAATCAGCCCCAGCATTTT,CASSPIQGRNQPQHF,.,TRBJ1-5,TRBV7-2,.
TGTGCCAGCAGTACCCAAGGGGCGCCGGACACTGAAGCTTTCTTT,CASSTQGAPDTEAFF,.,TRBJ1-1,TRBV6-5,.
TGTGCCACCAGCAGTGGGGGGACTGCTAATCAGCCCCAGCATTTT,CATSSGGTANQPQHF,.,TRBJ1-5,TRBV15,.
TGTGCCAGCAGCCTGCAGGCCTTGGGTGGCTACACCTTC,CASSLQALGGYTF,.,TRBJ1-2,TRBV4-2,.
TGTGCCAGCTCAGCTGGACTAGCGGGGGGACACACCGGGGAGCTGTTTTTT,CASSAGLAGGHTGELFF,TRBD2,TRBJ2-2,TRBV18,once
TGTGCCACCAGCAGAGATCCCACGGGCAAAAACATTCAGTACTTC,CATSRDPTGKNIQYF,.,TRBJ2-4,TRBV15,.
TGCGCCAGCAGCTTAGAGCCAGGTGCCTCCTACGAGCAGTACTTC,CASSLEPGASYEQYF,.,TRBJ2-7,TRBV5-1,once
TGTGCCTCACAGGGGAAAGGGACTGGGGCCAACGTCCTGACTTTC,CASQGKGTGANVLTF,TRBD1,TRBJ2-6,TRBV30,.
TGTGCCAGCAGCTTGACCAGCCAAGAGACCCAGTACTTC,CASSLTSQETQYF,.,TRBJ2-5,TRBV5-5,.
TGTGCCAGCGACAGGATCGATATTAGCAATCAGCCCCAGCATTTT,CASDRIDISNQPQHF,.,TRBJ1-5,TRBV28,many
TGTGCCAGCAGGGGACAGGGCGGTAAGCTCTCCTACGAGCAGTACTTC,CASRGQGGKLSYEQYF,TRBD1,TRBJ2-7,TRBV2,.
TGTGCCAGCAGCCTATCGAGGGGGTATGGCTACACCTTC,CASSLSRGYGYTF,.,TRBJ1-2,TRBV11-3,.
TGTGCCAGCAGCCCAGGCCGGCCTAGCACAGATACGCAGTATTTT,CASSPGRPSTDTQYF,.,TRBJ2-3,TRBV27,.
TGCGCCAGCAGCCCCGGGACAGACGCCTACGAGCAGTACTTC,CASSPGTDAYEQYF,TRBD1,TRBJ2-7,TRBV5-1,.
TGTGCCAGCAGTATCTGGGACAGTCGCAATCAGCCCCAGCATTTT,CASSIWDSRNQPQHF,TRBD1,TRBJ1-5,TRBV28,few
TGTGCCAGCAGCCAAGATGTGGCAGGGTTCGAAAAACTGTTTTTT,CASSQDVAGFEKLFF,.,TRBJ1-4,TRBV4-2,.
TGCGCCAGCAGCTTGGGGCGGGGAAATGAGCAGTTCTTC,CASSLGRGNEQFF,.,TRBJ2-1,TRBV5-1,.
TGTGCCAGCAGTTTGGGACAGGGAAATCAGCCCCAGCATTTT,CASSLGQGNQPQHF,TRBD1,TRBJ1-5,TRBV2,few
TGTGCCAGCAGTCTAGGGGCGGGGGCGATCACCGGGGAGCTGTTTTTT,CASSLGAGAITGELFF,.,TRBJ2-2,TRBV7-2,.
TGCGCCAGCAGCGGAGCGGGGGCGGATACGCAGTATTTT,CASSGAGADTQYF,TRBD2,TRBJ2-3,TRBV10-2,.
TGTGCCAGCAGTCCGAACTCTGGAGACACTGAAGCTTTCTTT,CASSPNSGDTEAFF,.,TRBJ1-1,TRBV6-5,.
TGTGCCAGCAGCCAAGCTACAGGGCCTAATGAAAAACTGTTTTTT,CASSQATGPNEKLFF,.,TRBJ1-4,TRBV3-1/TRBV3-2,.
TGTGCCAGCAGCCTACAGGGGTTAACCTACAATGAGCAGTTCTTC,CASSLQGLTYNEQFF,TRBD1,TRBJ2-1,TRBV5-6,few
TGTGCCAGCAAGGGGATTCAGGGTGGGGAAAAACTGTTTTTT,CASKGIQGGEKLFF,.,TRBJ1-4,TRBV28,.
TGTGCCAGTCAGGGACAGGATGGCTACACCTTC,CASQGQDGYTF,TRBD1,TRBJ1-2,TRBV2,.
TGTGCCAGCAGCTTGGGACAGGCGAATGAAAAACTGTTTTTT,CASSLGQANEKLFF,.,TRBJ1-4,TRBV5-6,once
TGTGCCAGCAGCGTAGGGTACACAGACACTGAAGCTTTCTTT,CASSVGYTDTEAFF,.,TRBJ1-1,TRBV9,.
TGTGCCAGCAGCTTTGGTACAGGGCAATTTTACGACACTGAAGCTTTCTTT,CASSFGTGQFYDTEAFF,.,TRBJ1-1,TRBV11-2,.
TGTGCCATCAGTGAAACGGGGACCGGGGAGCTGTTTTTT,CAISETGTGELFF,.,TRBJ2-2,TRBV10-3,.
TGTGCCAGCAGCTGGCCCGGCGAGCGGGGGGGCAGTGAGCAGTTCTTC,CASSWPGERGGSEQFF,TRBD2,TRBJ2-1,TRBV11-2,.
TGTGCCAGCGAAAAGCTATTCCCGGGCTCCTACAATGAGCAGTTCTTC,CASEKLFPGSYNEQFF,.,TRBJ2-1,TRBV28,.
TGTGCCAGCAGTTTACCATCAGGGGCCGGCCTCGAAAAACTGTTTTTT,CASSLPSGAGLEKLFF,.,TRBJ1-4,TRBV28,.
TGTGCCAGCAGCTTGGCGAGACTAGCGTCCTACGAGCAGTACTTC,CASSLARLASYEQYF,TRBD2,TRBJ2-7,TRBV7-2,.
TGTGCCAGCTCACCAAACGGGAACACTGAAGCTTTCTTT,CASSPNGNTEAFF,.,TRBJ1-1,TRBV18,.
TGTGCCAGCAGTTTAGGCAGGCGGGCTGAAGCTTTCTTT,CASSLGRRAEAFF,.,TRBJ1-1,TRBV28,.